The sequence of this TCR beta chain was determined in a study of CD8+ T cells in alopecia areata. The CDR3 has 16 residues. Between the trimmed V and J ends, which lost 3 bases and 1 base, there was a span of 13 bases. CDR1 and CDR2 (germline): SGHNT, YYREEE (reference sequence). As the sequencing template, cDNA was produced by extracting RNA and reverse transcribing it. The method was immunoSEQ multiplex PCR; TCRdb's version includes in-frame clones alone and lacks a portion of them. The data contain roughly 190,000 clones, 60% to 70% of them singletons. Treatment here: oral pan-JAK inhibitor, 5-10 mg twice daily.

The V call is TRBV5-4, the J call TRBJ2-2, with D perhaps matching TRBD1 or TRBD2 (5 bases each). The sample here was CD4+ T cells sorted from blood, taken at week 4, from a patient treated with tofacitinib. The origin of this receptor is a human donor with alopecia areata. In nucleotides, the CDR3 is TGTGCCAGCAGCTGGGGGTTGACGGAGAACACCGGGGAGCTGTTTTTT. Protein: CASSWGLTENTGELFF.